What follows are 6 T cell receptor beta chains derived from one specimen sequenced in a study of blood T cell repertoires in COVID-19. The repertoire was sequenced with immunoSEQ multiplex PCR; TCRdb's copy has only in-frame clones and lacks some. The sample contains around 200,000 clones, approximately 80% of which appear only once. The sample consisted of peripheral blood. These receptors came from a human donor in a cohort sampled during active COVID-19.

The chain combines TRBV6-5 with TRBJ1-2, with TRBD1 identical over 8 bases. V trimming: 6 bases; J trimming: 5 bases; junction bases outside the gene matches: 11. CDR1 is MNHEY and CDR2 is SVGAGI in the germline V gene. The CDR3 is 15 residues long. CDR3 nucleotide sequence: TGTGCCAGCAGCCAGGACAGGGCCCCACCTTATGGCTACACCTTC. It is translated as CASSQDRAPPYGYTF.

This chain uses TRBV9 with TRBJ2-3; D is perhaps TRBD1 (5 bases). The germline CDR1 and CDR2 sequences are SGDLS and YYNGEE. The germline V and J ends were trimmed by 0 bases and 2 bases, with 13 bases remaining between them. CDR3 length: 16 residues. Here the CDR3 DNA reads TGTGCCAGCAGCGTAGCGCCAGGGCGCCTCACAGATACGCAGTATTTT. Its protein product is CASSVAPGRLTDTQYF.

V usage is TRBV7-8 and J usage is TRBJ2-2, with 9 nucleotides matching TRBD1. In germline, CDR1 is SGHVS, CDR2 FQNEAQ. The CDR3 is 18 residues long. Trimming cost V 3 bases and J 1 base; bases outside gene matches: 9. The CDR3 loop reads CASSFATPGQGNTGELFF. CDR3 coding DNA: TGTGCCAGCAGCTTCGCTACTCCGGGACAGGGGAACACCGGGGAGCTGTTTTTT.

This chain links TRBV7-6 with TRBJ2-1; TRBD2 aligns across 9 bases. V trimming: 2 bases; J trimming: 9 bases; junction bases outside the gene matches: 8. The CDR3 runs 15 residues. Germline V gives CDR1 SGHVS, CDR2 FNYEAQ. The CDR3 region is CASSLKVRGGFEQFF. The CDR3 DNA is TGTGCCAGCAGCTTAAAGGTGCGGGGGGGCTTTGAGCAGTTCTTC.

The chain combines TRBV21-1 with TRBJ2-7; no DNA check was done on the table's D call, TRBD2. TRBV21-1 is a pseudogene. This CDR3 contains 15 residues. The CDR3 sequence is CASSTIAGGRYEQYF. The CDR3 DNA reads TGTGCCAGCAGCACAATAGCGGGGGGGCGTTACGAGCAGTACTTC.

The rearrangement links TRBV15 to TRBJ2-3; 9 bases are a match to TRBD1. V was clipped by 1 base and J by 4 bases; unmatched bases: 3. Germline CDR1 and CDR2: LNHNV and YYDKDF (reference sequence). CDR3 length: 15 residues. The CDR3 loop reads CATSRGQGDSDTQYF. The DNA of the CDR3 is TGTGCCACCAGCAGAGGACAGGGGGATTCAGATACGCAGTATTTT.